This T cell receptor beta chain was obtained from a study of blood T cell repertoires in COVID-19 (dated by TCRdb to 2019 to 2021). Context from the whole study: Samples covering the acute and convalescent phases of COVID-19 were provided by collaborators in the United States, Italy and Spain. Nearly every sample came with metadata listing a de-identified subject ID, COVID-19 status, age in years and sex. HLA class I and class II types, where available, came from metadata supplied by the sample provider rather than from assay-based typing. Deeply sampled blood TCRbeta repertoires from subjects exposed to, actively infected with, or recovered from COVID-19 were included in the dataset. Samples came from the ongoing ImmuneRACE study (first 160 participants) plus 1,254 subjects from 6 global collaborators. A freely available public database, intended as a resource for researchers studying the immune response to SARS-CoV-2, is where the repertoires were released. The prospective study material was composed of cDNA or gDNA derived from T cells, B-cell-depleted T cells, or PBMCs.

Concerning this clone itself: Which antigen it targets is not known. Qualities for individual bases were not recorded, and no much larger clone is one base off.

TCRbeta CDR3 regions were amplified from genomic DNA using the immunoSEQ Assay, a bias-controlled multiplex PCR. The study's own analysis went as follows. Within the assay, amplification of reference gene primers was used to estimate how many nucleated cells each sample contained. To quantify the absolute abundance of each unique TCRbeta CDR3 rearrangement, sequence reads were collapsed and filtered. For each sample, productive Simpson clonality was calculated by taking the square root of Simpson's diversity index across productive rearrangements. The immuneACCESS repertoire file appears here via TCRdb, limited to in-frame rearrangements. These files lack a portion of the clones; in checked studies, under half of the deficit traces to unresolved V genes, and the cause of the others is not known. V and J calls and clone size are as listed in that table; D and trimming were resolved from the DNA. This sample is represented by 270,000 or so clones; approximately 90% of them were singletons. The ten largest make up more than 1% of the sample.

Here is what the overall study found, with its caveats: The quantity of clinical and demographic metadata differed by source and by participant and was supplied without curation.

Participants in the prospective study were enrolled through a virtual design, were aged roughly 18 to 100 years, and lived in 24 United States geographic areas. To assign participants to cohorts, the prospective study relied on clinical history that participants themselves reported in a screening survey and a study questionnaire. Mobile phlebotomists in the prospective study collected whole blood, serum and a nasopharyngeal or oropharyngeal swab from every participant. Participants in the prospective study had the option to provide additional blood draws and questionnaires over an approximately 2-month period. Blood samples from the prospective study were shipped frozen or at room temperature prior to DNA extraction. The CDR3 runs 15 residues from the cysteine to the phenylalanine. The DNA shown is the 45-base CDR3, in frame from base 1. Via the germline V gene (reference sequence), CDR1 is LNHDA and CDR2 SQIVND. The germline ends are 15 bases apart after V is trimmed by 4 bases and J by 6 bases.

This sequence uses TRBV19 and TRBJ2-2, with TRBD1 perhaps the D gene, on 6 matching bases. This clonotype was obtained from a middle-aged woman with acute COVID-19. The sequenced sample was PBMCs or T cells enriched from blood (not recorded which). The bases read TGTGCCAGTAGTACAACGTTTAAGGGGGCCGGGGAGCTGTTTTTT. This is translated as CASSTTFKGAGELFF. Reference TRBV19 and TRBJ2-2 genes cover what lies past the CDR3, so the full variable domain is DGGITQSPKYLFRKEGQNVTLSCEQNLNHDAMYWYRQDPGQGLRLIYYSQIVNDFQKGDIAEGYSVSREKKESFPLTVTSAQKNPTAFYLCASSTTFKGAGELFFGEGSRLTVL.